This T cell receptor beta chain was obtained from a study of T cell repertoires in cytomegalovirus infection. On the study more broadly: Newly reported HLA-C-restricted and thoroughly characterized HLA-B-restricted CMV epitopes were employed. Through public TCR beta signatures, both CMV infection and matching HLA type were indicated.

V lost 7 bases and J lost 5; bases outside the gene matches: 10. Germline V gene lookup returns CDR1 SQVTM and CDR2 ANQGSEA. The CDR3 loop spans 14 amino acids. As to this clonotype: Its antigen is not identified.

Study outcomes and limitations: HLA-C-restricted CMV-specific TCR beta clonotypes were dominant in the ex vivo response.

MiXCR, run by TCRdb on the reads, gives a single entry per CDR3 protein. The table shows 110,000 or so distinct CDR3 sequences, with over 30% occurring only once. J is TRBJ1-5 and V is TRBV29-1; 8 bases line up with TRBD1. The sequence derives from a human donor in good health (CMV status not recorded). Some clones in this sample may be carry-over from other donors' samples. The starting material was CD8+ T cells from cultured PBMCs, obtained from culture after CMV antigen stimulation. CDR3 nucleotide sequence: TGCAGCGCCCGGACAGGGCGAAGCGATCAGCCCCAGCATTTT. It encodes CSARTGRSDQPQHF.